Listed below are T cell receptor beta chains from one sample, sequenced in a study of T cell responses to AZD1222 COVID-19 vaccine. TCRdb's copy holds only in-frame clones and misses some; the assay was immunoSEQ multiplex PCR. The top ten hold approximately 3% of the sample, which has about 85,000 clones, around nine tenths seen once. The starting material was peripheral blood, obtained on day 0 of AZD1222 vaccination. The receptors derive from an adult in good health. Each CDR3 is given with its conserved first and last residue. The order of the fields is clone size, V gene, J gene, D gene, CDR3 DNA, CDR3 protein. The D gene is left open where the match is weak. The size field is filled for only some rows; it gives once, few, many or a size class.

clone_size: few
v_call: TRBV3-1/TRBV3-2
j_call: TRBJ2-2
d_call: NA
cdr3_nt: TGTGCCAGCAGCCAGGGCCGGACAACGAACACCGGGGAGCTGTTTTTT
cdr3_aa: CASSQGRTTNTGELFF

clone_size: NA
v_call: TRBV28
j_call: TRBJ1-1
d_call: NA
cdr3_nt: TGTGCCAGCAGTTCTACAGGGCTCAACACTGAAGCTTTCTTT
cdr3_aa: CASSSTGLNTEAFF

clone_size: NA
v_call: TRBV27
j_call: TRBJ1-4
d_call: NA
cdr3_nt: TGTGCCAGCAGTCAAAACCCGGAGGTAAAACTGTTTTTT
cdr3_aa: CASSQNPEVKLFF

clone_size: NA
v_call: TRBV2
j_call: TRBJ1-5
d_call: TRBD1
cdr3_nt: TGTGCCAGCAGTGATCTGACAGGGGTTAATCAGCCCCAGCATTTT
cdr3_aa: CASSDLTGVNQPQHF

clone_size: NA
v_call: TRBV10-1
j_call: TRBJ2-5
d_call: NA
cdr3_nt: TGCGCCAGCCCCAGAGGAGGGGGCGGATTGCTTGAGACCCAGTACTTC
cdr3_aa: CASPRGGGGLLETQYF

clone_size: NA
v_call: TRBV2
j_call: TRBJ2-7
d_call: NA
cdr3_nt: TGTGCCAGCAGCCCTCCGCCGGGACGGCTATACGAGCAGTACTTC
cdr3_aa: CASSPPPGRLYEQYF

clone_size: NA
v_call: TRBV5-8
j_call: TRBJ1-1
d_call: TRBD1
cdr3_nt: TGTGCCAGCAGCCGGACAGGGCCGGGGACCTTTGAAGCTTTCTTT
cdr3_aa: CASSRTGPGTFEAFF

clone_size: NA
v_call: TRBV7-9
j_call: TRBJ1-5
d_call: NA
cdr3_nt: TGTGCCAGCAGCTTATCAGGGCGTGATCAGCCCCAGCATTTT
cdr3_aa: CASSLSGRDQPQHF

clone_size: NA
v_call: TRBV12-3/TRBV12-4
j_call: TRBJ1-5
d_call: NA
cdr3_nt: TGTGCCAGCAGTTTAGGGGGCCAGCAGCCCCAGCATTTT
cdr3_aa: CASSLGGQQPQHF

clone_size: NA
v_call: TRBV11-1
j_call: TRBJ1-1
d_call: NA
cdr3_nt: TGTGCCAGCAGCTTGTGGCACGAAAGGGGGACTGAAGCTTTCTTT
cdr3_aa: CASSLWHERGTEAFF

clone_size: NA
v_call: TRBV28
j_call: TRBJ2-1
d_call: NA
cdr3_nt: TGTGCCAGCAGCTGGTCCGATGGTGAGCAGTTCTTC
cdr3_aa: CASSWSDGEQFF

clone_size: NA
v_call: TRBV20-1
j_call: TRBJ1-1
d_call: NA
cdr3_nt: TGCAGTGCTAGTCGGGTTATGAACACTGAAGCTTTCTTT
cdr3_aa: CSASRVMNTEAFF

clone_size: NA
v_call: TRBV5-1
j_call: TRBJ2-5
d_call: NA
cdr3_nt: TGCGCCAGCAGCTTGGAGGGGGTGGTAGAGACCCAGTACTTC
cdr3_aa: CASSLEGVVETQYF

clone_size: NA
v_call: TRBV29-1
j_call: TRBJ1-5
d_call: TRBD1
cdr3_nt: TGCAGCGCAATCGTGACAGGGAGCAATCAGCCCCAGCATTTT
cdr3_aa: CSAIVTGSNQPQHF

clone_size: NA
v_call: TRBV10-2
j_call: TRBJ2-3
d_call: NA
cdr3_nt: TGCGCCAGCAGTGAGGTTGGACTATCACCAGATACGCAGTATTTT
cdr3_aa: CASSEVGLSPDTQYF

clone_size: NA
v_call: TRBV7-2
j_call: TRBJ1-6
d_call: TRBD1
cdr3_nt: TGTGCCAGCAGCTTAATTGGGACAGTGTATAATTCACCCCTCCACTTT
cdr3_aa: CASSLIGTVYNSPLHF

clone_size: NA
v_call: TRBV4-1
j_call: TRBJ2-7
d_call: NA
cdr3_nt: TGCGCCAGCAGCCAAGTAATTATGCCCCGGGGTGCGTCCTACGAGCAGTACTTC
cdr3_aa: CASSQVIMPRGASYEQYF

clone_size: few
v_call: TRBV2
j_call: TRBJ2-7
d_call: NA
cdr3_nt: TGTGCCAGCAAATTAGGACAGCAATACGAGCAGTACTTC
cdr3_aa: CASKLGQQYEQYF

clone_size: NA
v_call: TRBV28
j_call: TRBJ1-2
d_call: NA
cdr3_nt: TGTGCCAGCAGTTTCGGACCCCTAACTGATGGCTACACCTTC
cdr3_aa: CASSFGPLTDGYTF

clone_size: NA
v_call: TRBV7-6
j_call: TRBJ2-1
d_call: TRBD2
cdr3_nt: TGTGCCAGCAGCACCGCGGCGGGGGGCGCTCCCAATGAGCAGTTCTTC
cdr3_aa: CASSTAAGGAPNEQFF

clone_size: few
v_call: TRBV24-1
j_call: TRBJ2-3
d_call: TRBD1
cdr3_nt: TGTGCCACCAGTGATTGGACAGGGGCCCCAACAGATACGCAGTATTTT
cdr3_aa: CATSDWTGAPTDTQYF

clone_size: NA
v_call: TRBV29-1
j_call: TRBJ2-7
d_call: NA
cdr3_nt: TGCAGCGTCGGCGGAGGGGGAATCTACGAGCAGTACTTC
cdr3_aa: CSVGGGGIYEQYF

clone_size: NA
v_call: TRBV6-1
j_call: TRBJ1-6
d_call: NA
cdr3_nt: TGTGCCAGCAGTGAAGAGGGCAACAGGGCCAGTTCACCCCTCCACTTT
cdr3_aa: CASSEEGNRASSPLHF

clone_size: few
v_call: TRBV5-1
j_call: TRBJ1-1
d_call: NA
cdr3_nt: TGCGCCAGCAGCTTGGCCCTAAATGTAGCGGTAGCTTTCTTT
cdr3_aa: CASSLALNVAVAFF

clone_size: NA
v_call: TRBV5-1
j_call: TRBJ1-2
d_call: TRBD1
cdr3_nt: TGCGCCAGCAGCTTGCCGGAAAGGACAGGGCCGAGGTATGGCTACACCTTC
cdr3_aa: CASSLPERTGPRYGYTF